What follows describes a single T cell receptor beta chain. What it binds is unknown. The source of the sample is a study of OX40 agonist ivuxolimab in advanced cancers. The study's findings and limits: Partly responding patients at 0.1-3.0 mg/kg showed some of the smallest clonal expansion. Specificity for antigen went undetermined in the expanded peripheral T cells. Average numbers of expanded clones were greater in CD8+ T cells than in CD4+.

The germline V gene encodes CDR1 LNHDA and CDR2 SQIVND (reference sequence). The CDR3 is 17 amino acids. V shed 10 bases, J shed 0 bases, and the junction held 15 bases outside the gene matches. Assay used: immunoSEQ multiplex PCR; TCRdb lists only in-frame clones, some missing. The sample carries 9,500 to 13,000 clones, around 80% recorded once. The chain recombines TRBV19 with TRBJ2-4; TRBD2 aligns across 7 bases. The sequenced sample was CD4+ or CD8+ T cells sorted from blood, obtained in a trial of the OX40 agonist ivuxolimab. The clonotype comes from an adult with an advanced solid tumor such as melanoma, head and neck, liver or kidney cancer. The CDR3 DNA reads as TGTGCCACCCGGGGAGGGCCCGCCGGAGTAGCCAAAAACATTCAGTACTTC. Its protein product is CATRGGPAGVAKNIQYF.